Each of the 9 T cell receptor beta chains below was sequenced from the same sample in a study of graft-versus-host responses after intestinal transplantation. Sequencing used immunoSEQ multiplex PCR; TCRdb keeps in-frame clones, though not all of them. The sample lists 13,000 to 15,000 clones, 30% to 35% occurring once. The material was alloreactive CD4+ T cells from a mixed lymphocyte reaction culture, obtained before intestinal transplant. Subset specified: CFSE-low proliferating T cells sorted from approximately 6-day pre-transplant mixed lymphocyte reaction (GvH or HvG direction). Source of these receptors: a human patient who received an intestinal transplant.

This clone was counted between two and nine times. The chain couples TRBV2 to TRBJ1-2; TRBD1 matches at 10 bases. This CDR3 is 15 amino acids long. V shed 0 bases and J 2 bases; nucleotides not matched to a gene: 0. In germline, CDR1 is SNHLY, CDR2 FYNNEI. Written as DNA, the CDR3 is TGTGCCAGCAGTGAAGCGGGACAGGGGAACTATGGCTACACCTTC. Protein: CASSEAGQGNYGYTF.

This chain links TRBV6-6 with TRBJ2-7; D might be TRBD2 (5 bases). Germline CDR1 MNHNY, CDR2 SVGAGI (reference sequence). The CDR3 has 12 residues. Between the trimmed V and J ends, which lost 6 bases and 6 bases, there was a span of 12 bases. The CDR3 protein is CASSPGLVEQYF. The DNA for the CDR3 is TGTGCCAGCAGCCCCGGACTTGTCGAGCAGTACTTC.

CDR3 protein: CASRKQGRGNQPQHF. CDR3 coding DNA: TGTGCCAGCAGAAAACAGGGGAGAGGCAATCAGCCCCAGCATTTT. This chain joins TRBV6-1 and TRBJ1-5; 7 nucleotides align to TRBD1. The CDR3 spans 15 residues. Germline V gene sequence: CDR1 MNHNS, CDR2 SASEGT. Unmatched junction bases numbered 7, after V lost 6 bases and J lost 2 bases.

This clone was counted between two and nine times. The CDR3 is CASSVGNSESPLHF. CDR3 bases: TGTGCCAGCAGTGTCGGGAATTCAGAATCACCCCTCCACTTT. The chain combines TRBV2 with TRBJ1-6; D is undetermined. CDR1 SNHLY and CDR2 FYNNEI come from the germline V gene. V was shortened by 4 bases and J by 10 bases, with 14 bases between the two germline ends. CDR3 length: 14 residues.

This clone was seen a few times. The V gene is TRBV4-2, the J gene TRBJ1-1; TRBD1 might be the D (5 bases). The CDR3 has 12 amino acids. V dropped 0 bases and J dropped 8 bases, with 7 bases sitting between them. Germline V gene data show CDR1 as LGHNA and CDR2 as YNFKEQ. The CDR3 sequence: CASSQEAGEAFF. CDR3 DNA: TGTGCCAGCAGCCAAGAGGCAGGGGAAGCTTTCTTT.

Comment on this clone: Given a much more abundant clone one base away, this may be a read error. This CDR3 reads CASRAGLAGAQETQYF. The DNA for the CDR3 is TGTGCCAGCAGAGCCGGACTAGCGGGGGCCCAAGAGACCCAGTACTTC. The V and J genes are TRBV7-3 and TRBJ2-5; 13 bases agree with TRBD2. V was pared by 6 bases and J by 1 base, with 5 bases of the junction left unmatched. The CDR3 sequence is 16 residues long. Germline lookup yields CDR1 SGHTA and CDR2 FQGTGA.

This clone was seen only a few times. The junction does not match germline at one end; this may be a read error. The chain has TRBV2 and TRBJ2-1, with TRBD2 matching over 15 bases. This CDR3 is built from 16 residues. CDR1 and CDR2 (germline): SNHLY, FYNNEI. CDR3 residues: CTSSGGLAGGPYEQFF. The CDR3 DNA reads as TGTACCAGCAGTGGCGGACTAGCGGGAGGGCCGTATGAGCAGTTCTTC.

This clone is deemed large. This chain connects TRBV6-5 to TRBJ2-7, with 7 bases matching TRBD2. Germline V CDR1 and CDR2: MNHEY, SVGAGI. With 5 bases clipped from V and 2 bases from J, the junction kept 6 bases outside the gene matches. The CDR3 extends over 14 amino acids. CDR3 residues: CASSRTRRAYEQYF. The DNA of the CDR3 is TGTGCCAGCAGTCGGACTAGGCGAGCCTACGAGCAGTACTTC.

By share, this clone counts as medium-sized. V gene TRBV6-1 combines with J gene TRBJ2-7; 7 nucleotides align to TRBD1. In germline, CDR1 is MNHNS, CDR2 SASEGT. Trimming cost V 4 bases and J 3 bases; bases outside gene matches: 3. The CDR3 loop spans 13 amino acids. CDR3 coding DNA: TGTGCCAGCAGTGGACAGGGAAGCTACGAGCAGTACTTC. Protein product: CASSGQGSYEQYF.